A single sample is the source of the 20 T cell receptor beta chains below, sequenced in a study of early T cells in non-severe SARS-CoV-2 infection. TCRdb re-derived calls from the 5' RACE reads in MiXCR, one entry per CDR3 protein. Altogether more than 70,000 distinct CDR3 sequences are present, around 11% being singletons, with the ten largest covering 12%. The sequencing used whole blood, collected at baseline. The origin of the receptors is an adult who was a healthcare worker with PCR-confirmed SARS-CoV-2 infection or an uninfected control (not recorded which).

In this sample, this clonotype turned up many times. V is TRBV7-6 and J is TRBJ2-3, with TRBD2 matching over 10 bases. The V and J ends lost 5 bases and 4 bases, in that order; junction bases with no gene match: 18. CDR3 length equals 19 residues. In germline, CDR1 is SGHVS, CDR2 FNYEAQ. The CDR3 is CASSHSGGFVGSAPDTQYF. Here the CDR3 DNA reads TGTGCCAGCAGCCATAGCGGGGGGTTTGTCGGTTCTGCCCCAGATACGCAGTATTTT.

In its sample, this clonotype was seen a few times. This sequence joins TRBV27 and TRBJ2-1; a weak D match, TRBD1 (6 bases). This CDR3 is built from 12 residues. Germline CDR1 MNHEY, CDR2 SMNVEV (reference sequence). V was trimmed by 6 bases and J by 7 bases, leaving 10 bases between them. In DNA, the CDR3 is TGTGCCAGCAGGGGGGCCGAAAATGAGCAGTTCTTC. Its protein is CASRGAENEQFF.

This sequence joins TRBV6-5 and TRBJ1-4; 7 bases are shared with TRBD1. This CDR3 has 15 residues. Per the germline V gene, CDR1 is MNHEY and CDR2 is SVGAGI. The J segment lost 7 bases and the V segment lost 5 bases, leaving 10 bases of the junction unmatched. Written as DNA, the CDR3 is TGTGCCAGCAGTCCTCGACAGGGATGGGGTGAAAAACTGTTTTTT. Translated: CASSPRQGWGEKLFF.

This clonotype was found many times. V usage is TRBV29-1 and J usage is TRBJ2-7; either TRBD1 or TRBD2 may supply D (5 bases each). Looked up from germline, CDR1 is SQVTM and CDR2 is ANQGSEA. The CDR3 totals 15 residues. V was trimmed by 0 bases and J by 6 bases, leaving 18 bases between them. In nucleotides, the CDR3 is TGCAGCGTTGAAGATCGAGGTCGGGGCTCTCCCGAGCAGTACTTC. It is translated as CSVEDRGRGSPEQYF.

The CDR3 sequence is CSVALGETQYF. The CDR3 DNA reads as TGCAGCGTGGCGTTAGGCGAGACCCAGTACTTC. V is TRBV29-1 and J is TRBJ2-5; no firm D call. The CDR3 runs 11 residues. V was cut by 6 bases and J by 5 bases, with 10 bases left in between. The germline V gene encodes CDR1 SQVTM and CDR2 ANQGSEA.

This clonotype came up many times. V usage is TRBV12-3 or TRBV12-4 and J usage is TRBJ2-2, with D unclear. V dropped 6 bases and J dropped 4 bases, with 12 bases sitting between them. The CDR3 totals 14 residues. CDR3 DNA: TGTGCCAGCAGCCCCCGCCCGGGCACCGGGGAGCTGTTTTTT. This gives the protein CASSPRPGTGELFF.

The chain carries TRBV7-9 and TRBJ2-5, with TRBD1 matching over 8 bases. From germline, CDR1 is SEHNR and CDR2 FQNEAQ (reference sequence). This CDR3 comprises 15 residues. The V and J ends lost 1 base and 5 bases, in that order; junction bases with no gene match: 6. The CDR3 region is CASSLVPGGMETQYF. CDR3 coding DNA: TGTGCCAGCAGCTTAGTTCCAGGGGGCATGGAGACCCAGTACTTC.

Many counts were recorded for this clonotype. The V and J genes are TRBV15 and TRBJ1-1; D gene ambiguous. Germline CDR1 is LNHNV and CDR2 is YYDKDF (reference sequence). This CDR3 region has 16 residues. The V gene lost 1 base and the J gene lost 0 bases, with 12 bases spanning the gap. The CDR3 here is CATSRARQRVNTEAFF. The CDR3, as DNA: TGTGCCACCAGCAGAGCACGGCAGAGGGTGAACACTGAAGCTTTCTTT.

This sequence joins TRBV19 and TRBJ1-2; the D gene is possibly TRBD1 (6 bases). The germline CDR1 and CDR2 sequences are LNHDA and SQIVND (reference sequence). The V gene lost 6 bases and the J gene lost 8 bases, with 13 bases spanning the gap. The CDR3 consists of 12 residues. The CDR3: CASRTGGRGYTF. The CDR3 bases are TGTGCCAGTAGGACAGGAGGGCGCGGCTACACCTTC.

This clonotype occurred a few times. The chain has TRBV2 and TRBJ2-1; D possibly corresponds to TRBD2 (6 bases). Trimming pared 7 bases from V and 1 base from J, leaving 14 bases between. The CDR3 extends over 15 amino acids. The V gene's germline CDR1 is SNHLY and CDR2 FYNNEI. CDR3 sequence reads: CASTPSGPSYNEQFF. CDR3 DNA: TGTGCCAGCACACCCAGCGGGCCGTCCTACAATGAGCAGTTCTTC.

The rearrangement joins TRBV6-2 or TRBV6-3 to TRBJ1-1, with D possibly being TRBD1 (6 bases). The CDR3 is 13 residues long. V was cut by 8 bases and J by 3 bases, with 13 bases left in between. CDR1 is MNHEY and CDR2 is SVGEGT in the germline V gene. CDR3 nucleotides: TGTGCCAGCCTCACACAGGGTGACACTGAAGCTTTCTTT. Its translation is CASLTQGDTEAFF.

This chain connects TRBV25-1 to TRBJ1-2, with TRBD1 as a possible D gene (5 bases). The CDR3 consists of 12 residues. V lost 5 bases to trimming and J lost 6 bases, with 10 bases between them. Germline assignment: CDR1 MGHDK and CDR2 SYGVNS. CDR3 DNA: TGTGCCAGCAGTTATGTGGGGGATGGCTACACCTTC. Translating gives CASSYVGDGYTF.

As concerns this clonotype: At one of its ends the junction is not consistent with the germline gene, which may arise from a read error. V gene TRBV4-3 combines with J gene TRBJ2-7; 9 nucleotides agree with TRBD2. Germline-derived CDR1 and CDR2 are LGHNA and YSLEER. The CDR3 covers 16 residues. CDR3 nucleotide sequence: TGCACCAGCAGCCAAGTTAATAGCGGGGGCTCCTACGAGCAGTACTTC. It codes for CTSSQVNSGGSYEQYF.

This clonotype was picked up a small number of times. The genes are TRBV29-1 and TRBJ2-3; D might be TRBD2 (6 bases). Deletions cut 0 bases from V and 2 bases from J, with 12 bases between. Looked up from germline, CDR1 is SQVTM and CDR2 is ANQGSEA. The CDR3 consists of 15 residues. The CDR3, as DNA: TGCAGCGTTGAAGATTTGGGACTCAACACAGATACGCAGTATTTT. It yields the protein CSVEDLGLNTDTQYF.

Only a few counts were recorded for this clonotype. The rearrangement links TRBV29-1 to TRBJ1-4; 8 nucleotides agree with TRBD1. Losses at the gene ends were 6 bases for V and 4 bases for J; bases not matched to a gene: 4. Germline lookup yields CDR1 SQVTM and CDR2 ANQGSEA. This CDR3 is 13 amino acids long. As DNA, the CDR3 is TGCAGCGTCCCAGGGGGCCTTAATGAAAAACTGTTTTTT. This encodes CSVPGGLNEKLFF.

The V gene is TRBV7-3, the J gene TRBJ2-3, with D unclear. V was shortened by 8 bases and J by 5 bases, with 8 bases between the two germline ends. The length of the CDR3 is 11 residues. Germline CDR1 SGHTA, CDR2 FQGTGA. This CDR3 is CASGRGDTQYF. In nucleotides, the CDR3 is TGTGCCAGCGGAAGAGGAGATACGCAGTATTTT.

The rearrangement joins TRBV11-2 to TRBJ2-1; no clear D. CDR3 length: 11 amino acids. Per germline, CDR1 SGHAT and CDR2 FQNNGV. V shed 3 bases and J shed 7 bases, with 4 bases lying between them. This CDR3 reads CASSLLNEQFF. The CDR3, as DNA: TGTGCCAGCAGCTTGTTAAATGAGCAGTTCTTC.

The V and J genes are TRBV5-1 and TRBJ1-6; maybe TRBD1 (6 bases). Looked up from germline, CDR1 is SGHRS and CDR2 is YFSETQ. There are 15 residues in the CDR3. Trimming stripped 0 bases from V and 6 bases from J, with 10 bases between. CDR3 sequence: CASSLDRAANSPLHF. The CDR3 region has the DNA TGCGCCAGCAGCTTGGACAGGGCTGCTAATTCACCCCTCCACTTT.

Only a few counts were recorded for this clonotype. The chain combines TRBV28 with TRBJ2-6, with D perhaps assigned TRBD1 or TRBD2 (5 bases each). Germline V CDR1 and CDR2: MDHEN, SYDVKM. V was clipped by 8 bases and J by 0 bases, with 14 bases between them. CDR3 length: 16 residues. The CDR3 loop is CASRGRVASGANVLTF. The CDR3 DNA reads TGTGCCAGCCGGGGCAGGGTTGCCTCTGGGGCCAACGTCCTGACTTTC. The full variable domain, with the rest looked up from reference TRBV28 and TRBJ2-6, is DVKVTQSSRYLVKRTGEKVFLECVQDMDHENMFWYRQDPGLGLRLIYFSYDVKMKEKGDIPEGYSVSREKKERFSLILESASTNQTSMYLCASRGRVASGANVLTFGAGSRLTVL.

This clonotype was seen a handful of times. This rearrangement joins TRBV5-5 to TRBJ1-2; no clear D. Germline CDR1 is SGHKS and CDR2 is YYEKEE (reference sequence). V was cut by 4 bases and J by 1 base, with 11 bases left in between. This CDR3 has 14 residues. CDR3 nucleotides: TGTGCCAGCAGCGTACACGGTGTTAACTATGGCTACACCTTC. This codes for CASSVHGVNYGYTF.